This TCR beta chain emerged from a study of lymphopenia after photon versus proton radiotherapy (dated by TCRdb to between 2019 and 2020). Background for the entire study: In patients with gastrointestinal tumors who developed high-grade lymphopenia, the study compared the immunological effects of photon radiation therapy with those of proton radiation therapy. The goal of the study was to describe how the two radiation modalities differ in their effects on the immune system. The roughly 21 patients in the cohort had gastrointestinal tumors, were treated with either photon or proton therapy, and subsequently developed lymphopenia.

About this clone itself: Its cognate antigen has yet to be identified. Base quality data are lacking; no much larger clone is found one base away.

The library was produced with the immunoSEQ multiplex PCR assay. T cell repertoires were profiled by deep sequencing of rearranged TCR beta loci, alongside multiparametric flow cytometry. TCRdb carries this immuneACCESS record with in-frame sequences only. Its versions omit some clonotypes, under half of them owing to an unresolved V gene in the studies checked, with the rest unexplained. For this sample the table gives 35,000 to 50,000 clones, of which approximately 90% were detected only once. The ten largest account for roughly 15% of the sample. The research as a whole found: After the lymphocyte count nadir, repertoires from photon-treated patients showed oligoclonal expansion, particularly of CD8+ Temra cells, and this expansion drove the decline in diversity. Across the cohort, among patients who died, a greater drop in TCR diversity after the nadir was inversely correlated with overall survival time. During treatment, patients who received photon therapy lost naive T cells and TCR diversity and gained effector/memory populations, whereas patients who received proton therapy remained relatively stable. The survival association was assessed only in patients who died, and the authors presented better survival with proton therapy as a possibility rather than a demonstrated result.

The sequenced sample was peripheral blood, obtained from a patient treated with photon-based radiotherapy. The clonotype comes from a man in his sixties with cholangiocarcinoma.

Here is the DNA: TGTGCCAGCGGGACTCCAAAAACCTACGAGCAGTACTTC. It translates to CASGTPKTYEQYF. Recombination linked TRBV6-5 to TRBJ2-7; matching of 6 bases hints at TRBD2 as the D gene. Reading from cysteine to phenylalanine, the CDR3 counts 13 amino acids. The entry retains the CDR3 DNA only, 39 bases that are in frame from base 1. The junction carries 13 bases between V and J, which are trimmed by 8 bases and 2 bases respectively. CDR1 and CDR2 (MNHEY, SVGAGI) derive from the germline V gene.